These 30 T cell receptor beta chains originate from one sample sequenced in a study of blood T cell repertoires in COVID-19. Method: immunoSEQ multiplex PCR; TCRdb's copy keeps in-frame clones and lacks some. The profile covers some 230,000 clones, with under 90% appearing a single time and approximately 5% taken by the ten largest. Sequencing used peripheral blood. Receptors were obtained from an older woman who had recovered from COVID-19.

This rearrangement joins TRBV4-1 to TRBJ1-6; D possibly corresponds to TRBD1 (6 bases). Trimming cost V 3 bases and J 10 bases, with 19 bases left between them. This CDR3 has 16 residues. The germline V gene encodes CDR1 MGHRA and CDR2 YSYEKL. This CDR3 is CASSQRDIQGYSPLHF. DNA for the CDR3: TGCGCCAGCAGCCAGAGGGATATACAGGGCTACTCACCCCTCCACTTT.

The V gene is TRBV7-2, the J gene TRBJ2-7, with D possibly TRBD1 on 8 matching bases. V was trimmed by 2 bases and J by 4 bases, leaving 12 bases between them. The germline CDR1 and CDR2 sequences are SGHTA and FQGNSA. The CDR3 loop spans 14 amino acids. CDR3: CASSLQQGGYEQYF. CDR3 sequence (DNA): TGTGCCAGCAGCTTACAACAGGGGGGGTACGAGCAGTACTTC. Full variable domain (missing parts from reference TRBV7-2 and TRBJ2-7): GAGVSQSPSNKVTEKGKDVELRCDPISGHTALYWYRQSLGQGLEFLIYFQGNSAPDKSGLPSDRFSAERTGGSVSTLTIQRTQQEDSAVYLCASSLQQGGYEQYFGPGTRLTVT.

The CDR3 region is CASSQDDRGTEAFF. The CDR3 bases are TGCGCCAGCAGCCAAGACGACAGGGGAACTGAAGCTTTCTTT. V is TRBV4-1 and J is TRBJ1-1; TRBD1 aligns across 8 bases. V dropped 0 bases and J dropped 5; count of bases not matched to a gene: 2. The germline CDR1 and CDR2 sequences are MGHRA and YSYEKL. The CDR3 is 14 residues long.

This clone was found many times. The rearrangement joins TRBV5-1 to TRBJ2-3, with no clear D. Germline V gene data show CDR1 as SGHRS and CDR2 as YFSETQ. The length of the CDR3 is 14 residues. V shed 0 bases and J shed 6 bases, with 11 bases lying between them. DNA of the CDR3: TGCGCCAGCAGCTTGGGAACCTCCGGGGATACGCAGTATTTT. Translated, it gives CASSLGTSGDTQYF.

In DNA form, the CDR3 reads TGTGCTAGTGGTTTGGACAGGGTGACCCAGTACTTC. Protein: CASGLDRVTQYF. This chain connects TRBV12-5 to TRBJ2-5; D is perhaps TRBD1 (6 bases). CDR1 and CDR2 (germline): LGHNT, FRNRAP. The CDR3 has 12 residues. Trimming left V 1 base short and J 7 bases short, with 7 bases between.

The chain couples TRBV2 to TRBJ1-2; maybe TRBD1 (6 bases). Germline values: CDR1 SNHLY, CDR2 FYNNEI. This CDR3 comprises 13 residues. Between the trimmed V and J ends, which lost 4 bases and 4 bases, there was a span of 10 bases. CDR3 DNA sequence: TGTGCCAGCAGTGTACAGGGCGGCTATGGCTACACCTTC. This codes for CASSVQGGYGYTF.

This CDR3 is CASSTRDRGSGIYGYTF. The CDR3 DNA reads as TGCGCCAGCAGCACCCGGGACAGGGGTTCGGGGATCTATGGCTACACCTTC. This chain uses TRBV5-1 with TRBJ1-2; 10 bases fit TRBD1. Germline V CDR1 and CDR2: SGHRS, YFSETQ. V shed 4 bases, J shed 4 bases, and the junction held 13 bases outside the gene matches. This CDR3 contains 17 residues. Complete variable domain (other parts from reference TRBV5-1 and TRBJ1-2): KAGVTQTPRYLIKTRGQQVTLSCSPISGHRSVSWYQQTPGQGLQFLFEYFSETQRNKGNFPGRFSGRQFSNSRSEMNVSTLELGDSALYLCASSTRDRGSGIYGYTFGSGTRLTVV.

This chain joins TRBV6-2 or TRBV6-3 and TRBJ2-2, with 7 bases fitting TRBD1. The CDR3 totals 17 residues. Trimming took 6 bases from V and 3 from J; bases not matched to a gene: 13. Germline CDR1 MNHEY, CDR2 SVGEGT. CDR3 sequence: CASSPTLDRTHTGELFF. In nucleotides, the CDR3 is TGTGCCAGCAGCCCGACCCTGGACAGGACCCACACCGGGGAGCTGTTTTTT.

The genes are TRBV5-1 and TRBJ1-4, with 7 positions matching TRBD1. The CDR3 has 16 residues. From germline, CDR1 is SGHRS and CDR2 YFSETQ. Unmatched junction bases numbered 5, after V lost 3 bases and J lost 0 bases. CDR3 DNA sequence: TGCGCCAGCAGCTCAGGGCAGGGGGCAACTAATGAAAAACTGTTTTTT. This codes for CASSSGQGATNEKLFF.

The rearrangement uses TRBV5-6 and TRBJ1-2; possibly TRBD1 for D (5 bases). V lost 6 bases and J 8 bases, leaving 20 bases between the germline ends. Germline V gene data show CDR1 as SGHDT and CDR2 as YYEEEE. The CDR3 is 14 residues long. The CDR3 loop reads CASILSGAGQGYTF. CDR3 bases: TGTGCCAGCATTCTATCCGGGGCGGGGCAAGGCTACACCTTC.

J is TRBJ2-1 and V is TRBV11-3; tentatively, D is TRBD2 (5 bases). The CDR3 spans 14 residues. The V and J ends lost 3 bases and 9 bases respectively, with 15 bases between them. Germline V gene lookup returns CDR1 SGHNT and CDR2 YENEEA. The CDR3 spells CASSFYGVRSEQFF. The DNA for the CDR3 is TGTGCCAGCAGCTTTTACGGGGTGAGGTCTGAGCAGTTCTTC. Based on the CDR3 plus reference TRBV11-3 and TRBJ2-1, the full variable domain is EAGVVQSPRYKIIEKKQPVAFWCNPISGHNTLYWYLQNLGQGPELLIRYENEEAVDDSQLPKDRFSAERLKGVDSTLKIQPAELGDSAVYLCASSFYGVRSEQFFGPGTRLTVL.

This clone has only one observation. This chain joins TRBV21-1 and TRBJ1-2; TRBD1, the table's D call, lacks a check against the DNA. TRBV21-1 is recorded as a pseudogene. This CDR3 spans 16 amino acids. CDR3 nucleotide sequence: TGTGCCAGCAGCAAAGCGCTAGGGGAAGTCAACTATGGCTACACCTTC. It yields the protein CASSKALGEVNYGYTF.

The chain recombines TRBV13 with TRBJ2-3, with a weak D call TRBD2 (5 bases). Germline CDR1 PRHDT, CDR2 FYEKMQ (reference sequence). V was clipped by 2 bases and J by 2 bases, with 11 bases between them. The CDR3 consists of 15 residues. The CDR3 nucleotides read TGTGCCAGCAGCTTAAGAGGGTTATACACAGATACGCAGTATTTT. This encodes CASSLRGLYTDTQYF.

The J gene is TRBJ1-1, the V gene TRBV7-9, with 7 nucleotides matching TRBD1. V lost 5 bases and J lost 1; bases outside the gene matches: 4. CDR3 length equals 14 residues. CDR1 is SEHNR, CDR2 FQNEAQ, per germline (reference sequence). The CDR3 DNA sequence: TGTGCCAGCAGCATGGGACAGTCGAACACTGAAGCTTTCTTT. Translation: CASSMGQSNTEAFF.

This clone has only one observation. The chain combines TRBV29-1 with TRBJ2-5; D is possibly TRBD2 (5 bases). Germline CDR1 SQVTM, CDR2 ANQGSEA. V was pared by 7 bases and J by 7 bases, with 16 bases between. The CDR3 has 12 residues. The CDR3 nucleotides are TGCAGCGGTCTACTAGTCCTGGGGACCCAGTACTTC. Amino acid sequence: CSGLLVLGTQYF.

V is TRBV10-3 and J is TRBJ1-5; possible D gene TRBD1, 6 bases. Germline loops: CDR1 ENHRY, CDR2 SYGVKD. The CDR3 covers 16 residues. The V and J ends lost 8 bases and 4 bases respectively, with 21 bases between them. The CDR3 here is CAISEVDRGTNQPQHF. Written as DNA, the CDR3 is TGTGCCATCTCTGAAGTGGATAGGGGGACAAATCAGCCCCAGCATTTT.

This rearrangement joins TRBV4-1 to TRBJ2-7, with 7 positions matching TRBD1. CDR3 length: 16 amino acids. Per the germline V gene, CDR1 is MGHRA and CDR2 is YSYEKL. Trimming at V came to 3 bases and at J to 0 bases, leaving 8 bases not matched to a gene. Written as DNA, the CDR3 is TGCGCCAGCAGCCATCCCCCGGGACAGAGCTCCTACGAGCAGTACTTC. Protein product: CASSHPPGQSSYEQYF.

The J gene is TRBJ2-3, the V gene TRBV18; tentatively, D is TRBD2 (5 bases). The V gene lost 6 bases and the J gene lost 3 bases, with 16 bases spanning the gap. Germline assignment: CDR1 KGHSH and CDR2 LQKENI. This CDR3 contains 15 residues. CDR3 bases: TGTGCCAGCTCCCTAGGACTCTTCTCGACAGATACGCAGTATTTT. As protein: CASSLGLFSTDTQYF.

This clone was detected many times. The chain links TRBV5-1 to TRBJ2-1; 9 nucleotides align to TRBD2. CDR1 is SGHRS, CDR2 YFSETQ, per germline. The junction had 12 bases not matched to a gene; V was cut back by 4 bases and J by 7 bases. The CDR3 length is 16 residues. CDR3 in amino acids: CASSPGSGLAQNEQFF. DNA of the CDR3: TGCGCCAGCAGCCCTGGCTCGGGACTAGCCCAAAATGAGCAGTTCTTC.

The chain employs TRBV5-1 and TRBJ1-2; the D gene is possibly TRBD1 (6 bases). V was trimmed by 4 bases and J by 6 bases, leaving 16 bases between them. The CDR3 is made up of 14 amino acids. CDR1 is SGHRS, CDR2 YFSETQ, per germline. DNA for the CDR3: TGCGCCAGCAGCCCGGGGGGGACATCCCATGGCTACACCTTC. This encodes CASSPGGTSHGYTF.

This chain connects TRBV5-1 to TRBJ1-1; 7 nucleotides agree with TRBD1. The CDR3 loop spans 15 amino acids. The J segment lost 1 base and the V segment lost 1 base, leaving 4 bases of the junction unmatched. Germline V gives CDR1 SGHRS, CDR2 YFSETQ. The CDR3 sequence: CASSLWTGENTEAFF. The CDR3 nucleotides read TGCGCCAGCAGCTTGTGGACAGGAGAGAACACTGAAGCTTTCTTT.

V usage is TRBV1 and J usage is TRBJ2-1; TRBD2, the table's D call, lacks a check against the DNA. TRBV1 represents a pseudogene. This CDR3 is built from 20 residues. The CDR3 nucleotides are TGCACCAGCAGCCAAGAAAGGGGCCCTCAGCGGGGGTGTTCCTACAATGAGCAGTTCTTC. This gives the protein CTSSQERGPQRGCSYNEQFF.

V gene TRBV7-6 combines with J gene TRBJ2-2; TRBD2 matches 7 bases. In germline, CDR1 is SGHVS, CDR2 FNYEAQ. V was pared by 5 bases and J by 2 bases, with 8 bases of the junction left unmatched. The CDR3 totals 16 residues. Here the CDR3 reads CASSPQGGGNTGELFF. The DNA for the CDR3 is TGTGCCAGCAGCCCCCAGGGCGGGGGTAACACCGGGGAGCTGTTTTTT. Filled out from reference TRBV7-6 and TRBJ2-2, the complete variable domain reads GAGVSQSPRYKVTKRGQDVALRCDPISGHVSLYWYRQALGQGPEFLTYFNYEAQQDKSGLPNDRFSAERPEGSISTLTIQRTEQRDSAMYRCASSPQGGGNTGELFFGEGSRLTVL.

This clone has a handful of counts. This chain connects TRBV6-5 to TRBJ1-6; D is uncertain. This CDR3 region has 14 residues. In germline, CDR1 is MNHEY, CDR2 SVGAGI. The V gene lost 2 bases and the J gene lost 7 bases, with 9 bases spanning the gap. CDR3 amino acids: CASSYEGYNSPLHF. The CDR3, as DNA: TGTGCCAGCAGTTACGAGGGCTACAATTCACCCCTCCACTTT.

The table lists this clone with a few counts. The CDR3 DNA follows: TGTGCCTGGAGCGCCGGTGGGCAGGGTGGCTACACCTTC. Residues: CAWSAGGQGGYTF. The chain combines TRBV30 with TRBJ1-2; possibly TRBD1 for D (5 bases). Germline lookup yields CDR1 GTSNPN and CDR2 SVGIG (reference sequence). This CDR3 spans 13 amino acids. V was shortened by 3 bases and J by 7 bases, with 15 bases between the two germline ends.

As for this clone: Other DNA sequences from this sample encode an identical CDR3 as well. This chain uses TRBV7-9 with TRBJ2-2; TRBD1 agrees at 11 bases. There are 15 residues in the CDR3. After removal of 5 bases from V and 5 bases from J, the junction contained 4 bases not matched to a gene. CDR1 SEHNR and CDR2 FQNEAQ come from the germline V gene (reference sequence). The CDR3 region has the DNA TGTGCCAGCAGCCGGACAGGGGGCCGGACCGGGGAGCTGTTTTTT. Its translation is CASSRTGGRTGELFF.

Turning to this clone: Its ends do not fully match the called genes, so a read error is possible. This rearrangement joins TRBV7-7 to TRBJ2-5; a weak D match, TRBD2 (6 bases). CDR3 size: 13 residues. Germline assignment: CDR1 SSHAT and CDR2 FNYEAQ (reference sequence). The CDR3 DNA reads TGTGCTAGCAGCCGGGACTACCAAGAGACCCAGTACTTC. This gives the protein CASSRDYQETQYF.

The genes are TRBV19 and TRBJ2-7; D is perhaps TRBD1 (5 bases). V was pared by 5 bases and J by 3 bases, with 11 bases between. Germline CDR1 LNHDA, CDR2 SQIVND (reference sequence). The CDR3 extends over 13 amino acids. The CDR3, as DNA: TGTGCCAGTAGTTCAGGGTTAGGCTACGAGCAGTACTTC. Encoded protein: CASSSGLGYEQYF.

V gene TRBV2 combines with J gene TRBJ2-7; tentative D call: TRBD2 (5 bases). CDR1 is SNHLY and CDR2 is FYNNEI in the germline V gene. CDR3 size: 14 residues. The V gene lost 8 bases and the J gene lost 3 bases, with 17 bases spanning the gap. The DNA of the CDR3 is TGTGCCAGCGATCCGGGGAAGCTCCACTACGAGCAGTACTTC. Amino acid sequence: CASDPGKLHYEQYF.

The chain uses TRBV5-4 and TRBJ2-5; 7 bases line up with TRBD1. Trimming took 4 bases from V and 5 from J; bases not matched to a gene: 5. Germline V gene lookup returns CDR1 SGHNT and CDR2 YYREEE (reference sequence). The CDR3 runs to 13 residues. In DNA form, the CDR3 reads TGTGCCAGCAGCCAAACAGGGGATGAGACCCAGTACTTC. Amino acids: CASSQTGDETQYF.